This T cell receptor beta chain was identified during a study of PD-L1 blockade in urothelial cancer. Looking at the study overall: Patients with male sex and bladder-origin urothelial cancer accounted for most of the roughly 29 enrolled.

Worth noting for this clone: The antigen is unknown.

Time point denoted: pretreatment peripheral blood. All patients carried locally advanced or metastatic urothelial carcinoma. Here immunoSEQ multiplex PCR was the method, and the copy in TCRdb shows in-frame clones only, minus some. The sample records tens of thousands of clones, around 86% being singletons. CDR1 SGHVS and CDR2 FQNEAQ come from the germline V gene. The CDR3 runs 15 residues. Trimming removed 5 bases from V and 7 bases from J, with 18 bases in between. General observations from the study: Durable benefit was linked to greater 3-week expansion of tumor-associated blood clones.

The source material was PBMCs, sampled around atezolizumab (anti-PD-L1) treatment. The V call is TRBV7-8, the J call TRBJ1-5; the D gene is possibly TRBD1 (6 bases). The TCR comes from a man aged 55 to 69 with urothelial cancer. CDR3 region: CASSNQTGQRQPQHF. The CDR3, as DNA: TGTGCCAGCAGCAACCAAACGGGACAACGGCAGCCCCAGCATTTT.